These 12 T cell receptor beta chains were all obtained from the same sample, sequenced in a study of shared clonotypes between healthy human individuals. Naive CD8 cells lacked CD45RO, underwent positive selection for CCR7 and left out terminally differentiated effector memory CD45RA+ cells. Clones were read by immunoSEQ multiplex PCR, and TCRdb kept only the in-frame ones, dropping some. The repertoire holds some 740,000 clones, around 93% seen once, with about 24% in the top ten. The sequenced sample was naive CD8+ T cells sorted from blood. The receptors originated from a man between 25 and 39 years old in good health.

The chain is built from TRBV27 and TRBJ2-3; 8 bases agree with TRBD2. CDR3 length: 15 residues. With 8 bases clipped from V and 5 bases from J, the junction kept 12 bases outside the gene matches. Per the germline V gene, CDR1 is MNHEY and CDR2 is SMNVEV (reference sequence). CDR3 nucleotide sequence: TGTGCCAGCGGACTACTAGCGGTTCTGGGAGATACGCAGTATTTT. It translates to CASGLLAVLGDTQYF.

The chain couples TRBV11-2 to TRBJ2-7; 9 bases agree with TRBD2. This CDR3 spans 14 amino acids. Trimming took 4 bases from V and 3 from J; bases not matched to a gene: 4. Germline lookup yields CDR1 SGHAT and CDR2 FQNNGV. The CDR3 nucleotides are TGTGCCAGCAGCTCAGCGGGAGGAGGCTACGAGCAGTACTTC. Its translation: CASSSAGGGYEQYF.

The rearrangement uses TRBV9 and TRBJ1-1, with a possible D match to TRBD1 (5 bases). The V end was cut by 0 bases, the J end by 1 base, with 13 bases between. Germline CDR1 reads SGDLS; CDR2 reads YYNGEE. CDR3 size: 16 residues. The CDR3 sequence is CASSVGGGGPNTEAFF. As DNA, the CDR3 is TGTGCCAGCAGCGTAGGCGGGGGGGGACCGAACACTGAAGCTTTCTTT.

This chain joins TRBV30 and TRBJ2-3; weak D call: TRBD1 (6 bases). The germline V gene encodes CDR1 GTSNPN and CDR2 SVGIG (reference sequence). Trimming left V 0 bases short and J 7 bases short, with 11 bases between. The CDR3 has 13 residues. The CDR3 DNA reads TGTGCCTGGAGTGTGAAGGGGGATTATACGCAGTATTTT. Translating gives CAWSVKGDYTQYF.

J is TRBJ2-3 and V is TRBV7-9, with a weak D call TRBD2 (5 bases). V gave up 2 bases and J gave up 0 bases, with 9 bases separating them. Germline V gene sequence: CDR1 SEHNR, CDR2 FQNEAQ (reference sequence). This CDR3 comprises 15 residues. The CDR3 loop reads CASSLFGGSTDTQYF. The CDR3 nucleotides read TGTGCCAGCAGCTTATTCGGCGGGAGCACAGATACGCAGTATTTT.

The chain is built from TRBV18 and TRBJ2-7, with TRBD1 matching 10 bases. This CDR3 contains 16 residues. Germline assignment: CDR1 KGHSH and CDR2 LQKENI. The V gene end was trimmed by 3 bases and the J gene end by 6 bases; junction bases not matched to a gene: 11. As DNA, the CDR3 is TGTGCCAGCTCACCGAACCCCGGGACAGGGGATCGCGAGCAGTACTTC. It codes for CASSPNPGTGDREQYF.

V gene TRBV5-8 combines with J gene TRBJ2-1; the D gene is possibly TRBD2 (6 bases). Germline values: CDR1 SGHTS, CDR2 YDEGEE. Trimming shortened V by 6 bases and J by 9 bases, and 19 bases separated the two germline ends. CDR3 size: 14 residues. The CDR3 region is CASTTLGGNSEQFF. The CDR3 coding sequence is TGTGCCAGCACCACGCTCGGGGGAAATTCTGAGCAGTTCTTC.

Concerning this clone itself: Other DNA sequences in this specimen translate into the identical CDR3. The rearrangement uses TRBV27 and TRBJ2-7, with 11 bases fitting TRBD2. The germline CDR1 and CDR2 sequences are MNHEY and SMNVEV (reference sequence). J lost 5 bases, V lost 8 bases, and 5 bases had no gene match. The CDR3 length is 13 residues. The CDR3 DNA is TGTGCCAGCTCCCTAGCGGGAGGAAACGAGCAGTACTTC. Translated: CASSLAGGNEQYF.

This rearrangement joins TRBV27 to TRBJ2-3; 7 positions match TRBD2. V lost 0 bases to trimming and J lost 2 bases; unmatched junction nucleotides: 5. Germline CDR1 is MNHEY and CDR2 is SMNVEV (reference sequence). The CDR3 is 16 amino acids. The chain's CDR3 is CASSLSTAGATDTQYF. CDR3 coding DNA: TGTGCCAGCAGTTTATCGACGGCGGGAGCCACAGATACGCAGTATTTT.

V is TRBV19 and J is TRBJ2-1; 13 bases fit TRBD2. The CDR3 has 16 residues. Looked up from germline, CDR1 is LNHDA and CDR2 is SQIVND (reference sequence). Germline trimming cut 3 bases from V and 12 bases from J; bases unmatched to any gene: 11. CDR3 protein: CASSMQLAGGMAGQFF. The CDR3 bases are TGTGCCAGTAGTATGCAACTAGCGGGAGGGATGGCGGGGCAGTTCTTC.

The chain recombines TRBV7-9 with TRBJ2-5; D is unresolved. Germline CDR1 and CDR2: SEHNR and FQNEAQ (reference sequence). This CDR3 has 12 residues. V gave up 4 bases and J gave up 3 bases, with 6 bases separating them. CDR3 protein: CASSSGEETQYF. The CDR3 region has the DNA TGTGCCAGCAGCTCAGGAGAAGAGACCCAGTACTTC. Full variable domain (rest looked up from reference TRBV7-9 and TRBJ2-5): DTGVSQNPRHKITKRGQNVTFRCDPISEHNRLYWYRQTLGQGPEFLTYFQNEAQLEKSRLLSDRFSAERPKGSFSTLEIQRTEQGDSAMYLCASSSGEETQYFGPGTRLLVL.

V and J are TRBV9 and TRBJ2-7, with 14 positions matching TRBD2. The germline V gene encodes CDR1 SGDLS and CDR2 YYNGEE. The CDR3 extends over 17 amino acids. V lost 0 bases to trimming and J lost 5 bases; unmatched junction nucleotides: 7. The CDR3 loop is CASSVEGLAGVKDEQYF. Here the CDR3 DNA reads TGTGCCAGCAGCGTAGAGGGACTAGCGGGAGTCAAAGACGAGCAGTACTTC.